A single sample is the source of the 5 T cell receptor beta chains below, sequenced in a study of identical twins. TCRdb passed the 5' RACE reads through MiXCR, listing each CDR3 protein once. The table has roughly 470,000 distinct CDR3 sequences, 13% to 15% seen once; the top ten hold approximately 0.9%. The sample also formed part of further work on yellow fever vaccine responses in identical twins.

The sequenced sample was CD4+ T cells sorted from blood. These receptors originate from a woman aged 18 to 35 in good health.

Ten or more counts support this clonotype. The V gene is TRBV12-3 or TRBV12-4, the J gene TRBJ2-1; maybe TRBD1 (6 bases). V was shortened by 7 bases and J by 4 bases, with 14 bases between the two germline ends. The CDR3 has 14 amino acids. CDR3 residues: CASTAGQSYNEQFF. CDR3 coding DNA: TGTGCCAGCACCGCCGGACAGAGTTACAATGAGCAGTTCTTC.

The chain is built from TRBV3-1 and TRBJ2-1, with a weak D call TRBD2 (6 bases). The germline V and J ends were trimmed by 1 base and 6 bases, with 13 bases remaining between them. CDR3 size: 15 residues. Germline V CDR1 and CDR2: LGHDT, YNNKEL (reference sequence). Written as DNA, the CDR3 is TGTGCCAGCAGCCAAGCGCGGGGTCAGGGCAATGAGCAGTTCTTC. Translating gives CASSQARGQGNEQFF.

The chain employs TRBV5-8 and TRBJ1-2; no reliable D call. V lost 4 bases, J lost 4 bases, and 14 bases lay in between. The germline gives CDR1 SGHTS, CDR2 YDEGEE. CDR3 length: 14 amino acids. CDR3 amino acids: CASSLVLVCYGYTF. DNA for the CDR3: TGTGCCAGCAGCCTGGTGCTCGTCTGCTATGGCTACACCTTC.

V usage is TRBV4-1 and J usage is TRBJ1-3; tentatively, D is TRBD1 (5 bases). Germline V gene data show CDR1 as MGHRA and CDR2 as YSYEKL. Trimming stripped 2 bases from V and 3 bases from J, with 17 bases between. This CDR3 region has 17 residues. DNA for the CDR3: TGCGCCAGCAGCCAATCTTTCCCGCAGGGATTTGGAAACACCATATATTTT. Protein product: CASSQSFPQGFGNTIYF.

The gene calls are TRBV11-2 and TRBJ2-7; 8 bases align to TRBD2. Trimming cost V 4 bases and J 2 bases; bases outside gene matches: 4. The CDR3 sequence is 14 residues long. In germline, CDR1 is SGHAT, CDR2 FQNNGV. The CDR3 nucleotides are TGTGCCAGCAGCTCGGGACTAGGGCCCTACGAGCAGTACTTC. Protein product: CASSSGLGPYEQYF.